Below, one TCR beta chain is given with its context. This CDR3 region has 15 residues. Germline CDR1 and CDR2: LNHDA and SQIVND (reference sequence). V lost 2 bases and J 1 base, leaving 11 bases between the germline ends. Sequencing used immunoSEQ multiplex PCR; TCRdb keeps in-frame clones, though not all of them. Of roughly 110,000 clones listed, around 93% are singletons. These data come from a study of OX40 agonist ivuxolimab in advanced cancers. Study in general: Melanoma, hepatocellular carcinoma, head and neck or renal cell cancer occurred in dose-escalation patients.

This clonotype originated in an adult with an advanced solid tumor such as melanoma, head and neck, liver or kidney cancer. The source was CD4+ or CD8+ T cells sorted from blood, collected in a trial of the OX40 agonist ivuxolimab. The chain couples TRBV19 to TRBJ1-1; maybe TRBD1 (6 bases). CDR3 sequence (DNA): TGTGCCAGTAGTATACAGGGGAAGGAGAACACTGAAGCTTTCTTT. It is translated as CASSIQGKENTEAFF.